These 6 T cell receptor beta chains originate from one sample sequenced in a study of T cells in tuberculosis. Sequencing was performed with immunoSEQ multiplex PCR; in TCRdb, only in-frame clones are kept and a portion is missing. The sample contains about 23,000 clones, more than 95% of which appear only once. Source material: PBMCs. These receptors came from a donor between 10 and 29 years old with latent tuberculosis or without tuberculosis infection.

The sample holds one count of this clone. The chain recombines TRBV4-3 with TRBJ1-2, with unresolved D. The CDR3 length is 15 residues. Per germline, CDR1 LGHNA and CDR2 YSLEER. The V end lost 1 base, the J end lost 4 bases, and 13 bases lay between the germline ends. CDR3 residues: CASSQGRVGGYGYTF. CDR3 nucleotide sequence: TGCGCCAGCAGCCAAGGCCGGGTGGGTGGCTATGGCTACACCTTC.

This rearrangement joins TRBV19 to TRBJ2-1, with D possibly TRBD2 on 5 matching bases. V was cut by 8 bases and J by 0 bases, with 14 bases left in between. This CDR3 has 15 amino acids. The germline CDR1 and CDR2 sequences are LNHDA and SQIVND (reference sequence). The CDR3 spells CASSEAVSSYNEQFF. CDR3 coding DNA: TGTGCCAGTTCAGAAGCGGTTAGCTCCTACAATGAGCAGTTCTTC.

This chain uses TRBV10-1 with TRBJ2-7, with D possibly matching TRBD1 (6 bases). V was cut by 2 bases and J by 2 bases, with 7 bases left in between. Per the germline V gene, CDR1 is WNHNN and CDR2 is SYGVQD (reference sequence). CDR3 size: 13 residues. The CDR3 reads CASSEGQPYEQYF. Written as DNA, the CDR3 is TGCGCCAGCAGTGAGGGACAGCCCTACGAGCAGTACTTC.

V is TRBV9 and J is TRBJ2-7, with 7 bases matching TRBD2. The CDR3 runs to 12 residues. V was clipped by 5 bases and J by 6 bases; unmatched bases: 5. Per the germline V gene, CDR1 is SGDLS and CDR2 is YYNGEE. The CDR3 loop reads CASSPASGEQYF. CDR3 DNA sequence: TGTGCCAGCAGTCCCGCTAGCGGCGAGCAGTACTTC.

The gene calls are TRBV11-2 and TRBJ1-2; D remains ambiguous. Germline V gives CDR1 SGHAT, CDR2 FQNNGV. V lost 5 bases and J 2 bases, leaving 15 bases between the germline ends. The CDR3 is 15 amino acids. CDR3 sequence (DNA): TGTGCCAGCAGCCGGACCGGGGATTCAAACTATGGCTACACCTTC. Amino acids: CASSRTGDSNYGYTF. The complete variable domain, with remaining parts taken from reference TRBV11-2 and TRBJ1-2, reads EAGVAQSPRYKIIEKRQSVAFWCNPISGHATLYWYQQILGQGPKLLIQFQNNGVVDDSQLPKDRFSAERLKGVDSTLKIQPAKLEDSAVYLCASSRTGDSNYGYTFGSGTRLTVV.

V is TRBV5-1 and J is TRBJ2-7; 10 bases are shared with TRBD1. From germline, CDR1 is SGHRS and CDR2 YFSETQ. J gave up 6 bases and V 0 bases, and 6 bases lay outside the gene matches. The CDR3 consists of 15 residues. For the CDR3, the DNA is TGCGCCAGCAGCTTGGGACAGGGGGCGTTCGGCGAGCAGTACTTC. Amino acid sequence: CASSLGQGAFGEQYF. Full variable domain (outside the CDR3, taken from reference TRBV5-1 and TRBJ2-7): KAGVTQTPRYLIKTRGQQVTLSCSPISGHRSVSWYQQTPGQGLQFLFEYFSETQRNKGNFPGRFSGRQFSNSRSEMNVSTLELGDSALYLCASSLGQGAFGEQYFGPGTRLTVT.